What follows is one T cell receptor beta chain and its context. This entry is derived from a study of blood T cell repertoires in COVID-19. The overall study: Samples representing acute and convalescent COVID-19 were sourced from the United States, Italy and Spain. In each case, the material was cDNA or gDNA derived from T cells, B-cell-depleted T cells, or PBMCs.

Assay used: immunoSEQ multiplex PCR; TCRdb lists only in-frame clones, some missing. The sample lists fewer than 250,000 clones, around 80% occurring once. Germline V gene lookup returns CDR1 LNHDA and CDR2 SQIVND (reference sequence). The CDR3 extends over 13 amino acids. The V and J ends lost 7 bases and 4 bases respectively, with 11 bases between them. The specimen sequenced was peripheral blood. V is TRBV19 and J is TRBJ1-5, with D possibly TRBD1 on 5 matching bases. The TCR was taken from a human donor in a cohort sampled during active COVID-19. The CDR3 region is CASTPGGNQPQHF. DNA for the CDR3: TGTGCCAGTACCCCCGGGGGTAATCAGCCCCAGCATTTT.